This T cell receptor beta chain was identified in a study of CD8+CD57+ T cells in acquired aplastic anemia. The overall study: DNA per sorted CD4+ or CD8+ sample ranged 0.2 to 27.4 ug, averaging around 3.2 ug. Study-wide findings and caveats: Patients and controls were found to share 25 to 35 CD8+ CDR3 sequences. Controls did not differ significantly from patients in CD8+ Simpson's diversity.

The sequenced patients had an expansion of CD8+CD57+ cells seen by flow cytometry. Diagnosis of severe acquired aplastic anemia applied to all patients. The TCR beta profiling, which covered VDJ combination and CDR3 sequence, was carried out using genomic DNA as the template. TCRdb called the reads again in MiXCR, with one record for every CDR3 protein. Seen here are fewer than 85,000 distinct CDR3 sequences, 70% observed once, and the top ten hold 65% to 85%. This clonotype was seen a handful of times. The antigen is undetermined. Per germline, CDR1 SGHVS and CDR2 FQNEAQ. The CDR3 is made up of 15 amino acids. Trimming stripped 1 base from V and 5 bases from J, with 14 bases between.

The sequenced sample was sorted CD4+, CD8+, or CD8+CD57+ T cells (not recorded which) from PBMCs. This TCR was sampled from a human donor with aplastic anemia. The chain employs TRBV7-8 and TRBJ2-5; perhaps TRBD1 as D (5 bases). For the CDR3, the DNA is TGTGCCAGCAGCTTAGGACCTCAGGGTCCCGAGACCCAGTACTTC. It translates to CASSLGPQGPETQYF. Supplemented by reference TRBV7-8 and TRBJ2-5, the full variable domain reads GAGVSQSPRYKVAKRGQDVALRCDPISGHVSLFWYQQALGQGPEFLTYFQNEAQLDKSGLPSDRFFAERPEGSVSTLKIQRTQQEDSAVYLCASSLGPQGPETQYFGPGTRLLVL.